This T cell receptor beta chain was identified in a study of graft-versus-host responses after intestinal transplantation. For the study at large: Each transplant was multivisceral, liver-intestinal, or isolated intestinal. Uniformly, recipients were administered anti-thymocyte globulin induction with subsequent tacrolimus and steroids for around 3 years.

The table came from immunoSEQ multiplex PCR; TCRdb's copy has only in-frame clones and leaves some out. The sample lists around 2,200 clones, over 60% occurring once. The graft tissue was processed, and this released both intraepithelial and lamina propria lymphocytes. The CDR3 covers 15 residues. From germline, CDR1 is SEHNR and CDR2 FQNEAQ (reference sequence). Trimming took off 5 bases at V and 6 bases at J, with 19 bases between the two ends. Points from the study as a whole: There was an association between peak levels of circulating GvH clones and early post-transplant HvG declines. Recipient-marrow GvH clones were detected, some having first appeared in ileum or blood.

Regarding this clone: Its antigen remains unidentified.

V and J are TRBV7-9 and TRBJ1-2, with D possibly TRBD1 on 6 matching bases. This TCR derives from a human patient who received an intestinal transplant, so some T cells may come from the graft donor. The sequencing used ileum tissue, collected 18 days after transplant. The CDR3 loop is CASSLLPGAMDGYTF. The CDR3, as DNA: TGTGCCAGCAGCCTCTTACCGGGGGCGATGGATGGCTACACCTTC.